These 27 T cell receptor beta chains share one sample of origin, sequenced in a study of control samples from healthy donors and cancer patients. Method: immunoSEQ multiplex PCR; TCRdb's copy keeps in-frame clones and lacks some. This table has about 75,000 clones, roughly 80% appearing once. Sequencing was performed on blood. These receptors all stem from a man aged 45-65 years in good health.

The chain employs TRBV28 and TRBJ2-2; the D gene is possibly TRBD2 (6 bases). The length of the CDR3 is 14 residues. From germline, CDR1 is MDHEN and CDR2 SYDVKM. V lost 8 bases and J 3 bases, leaving 13 bases between the germline ends. CDR3 residues: CASAGPGDTGELFF. The CDR3, as DNA: TGTGCCAGCGCGGGGCCCGGCGACACCGGGGAGCTGTTTTTT.

The J gene is TRBJ2-2, the V gene TRBV29-1; no clear D gene. The CDR3 loop spans 11 amino acids. Trimming took 4 bases from V and 4 from J, leaving 4 bases between them. In germline, CDR1 is SQVTM, CDR2 ANQGSEA. CDR3 DNA sequence: TGCAGCGTTGCTTCCACCGGGGAGCTGTTTTTT. This gives the protein CSVASTGELFF.

The V and J genes are TRBV9 and TRBJ2-3, with a tentative D call TRBD1 (5 bases). Trimming shortened V by 7 bases and J by 4 bases, and 10 bases separated the two germline ends. The length of the CDR3 is 12 residues. Germline V CDR1 and CDR2: SGDLS, YYNGEE. In nucleotides, the CDR3 is TGTGCCAGCCCGACAGTGCCAGATACGCAGTATTTT. Amino acids: CASPTVPDTQYF.

This clone has only one observation. This chain uses TRBV14 with TRBJ2-1; D is unresolved. V was trimmed by 1 base and J by 0 bases, leaving 10 bases between them. The CDR3 loop spans 16 amino acids. CDR1 is SGHDN and CDR2 is FVKESK in the germline V gene. The CDR3 sequence: CASSQAGFISYNEQFF. The CDR3 nucleotides are TGTGCCAGCAGCCAAGCGGGCTTCATCTCCTACAATGAGCAGTTCTTC.

The count of this clone is one. V usage is TRBV11-3 and J usage is TRBJ2-1; D perhaps matches TRBD2 (6 bases). Germline V gives CDR1 SGHNT, CDR2 YENEEA. Trimming cost V 5 bases and J 10 bases, with 15 bases left between them. This CDR3 region has 13 residues. The CDR3 nucleotides read TGTGCCAGCAGCCCAGCCGGGACTCTGGAGCAGTTCTTC. It is translated as CASSPAGTLEQFF.

The chain links TRBV30 to TRBJ2-3, with 9 nucleotides matching TRBD2. This CDR3 region has 14 residues. Germline CDR1 and CDR2: GTSNPN and SVGIG (reference sequence). The J segment lost 6 bases and the V segment lost 2 bases, leaving 6 bases of the junction unmatched. The CDR3 loop reads CAWSTAGGGDTQYF. DNA of the CDR3: TGTGCCTGGAGTACGGCGGGAGGGGGGGATACGCAGTATTTT.

V is TRBV23-1 and J is TRBJ2-3; 12 nucleotides agree with TRBD1. TRBV23-1 is filed as an ORF, its function uncertain. Trimming took 6 bases from V and 4 from J; bases not matched to a gene: 8. The CDR3 extends over 16 amino acids. CDR3 sequence reads: CASRKTRDRGPDTQYF. The DNA of the CDR3 is TGCGCCAGCAGAAAAACGCGGGACAGGGGGCCAGATACGCAGTATTTT.

V is TRBV6-5 and J is TRBJ2-3; TRBD2 aligns across 10 bases. Germline V gene sequence: CDR1 MNHEY, CDR2 SVGAGI. Germline trimming cut 10 bases from V and 0 bases from J; bases unmatched to any gene: 7. The CDR3 is made up of 15 amino acids. CDR3 sequence: CATQSGRVSTDTQYF. The CDR3 DNA follows: TGTGCCACCCAAAGCGGGAGGGTTAGCACAGATACGCAGTATTTT.

This CDR3 is CASSLGRVADNSPLHF. The CDR3 nucleotides are TGCGCCAGCAGCTTGGGTAGGGTAGCGGATAATTCACCCCTCCACTTT. The gene calls are TRBV5-1 and TRBJ1-6; D gene ambiguous. V was clipped by 0 bases and J by 5 bases, with 12 bases between them. Germline assignment: CDR1 SGHRS and CDR2 YFSETQ. There are 16 residues in the CDR3.

This chain connects TRBV30 to TRBJ1-3, with D unresolved. This CDR3 contains 15 residues. The germline V gene has CDR1 GTSNPN and CDR2 SVGIG (reference sequence). With 1 base removed from V and 0 bases from J, the gap between germline ends came to 10 bases. The CDR3 spells CAWSARSTSGNTIYF. The CDR3 region has the DNA TGTGCCTGGAGTGCCAGGTCCACCTCTGGAAACACCATATATTTT.

V is TRBV6-2 or TRBV6-3 and J is TRBJ1-5; D perhaps matches TRBD1 (5 bases). In germline, CDR1 is MNHEY, CDR2 SVGEGT. V was shortened by 6 bases and J by 9 bases, with 21 bases between the two germline ends. The CDR3 sequence is 15 residues long. In nucleotides, the CDR3 is TGTGCCAGCAGCCACCCCCGAGGGGTCCTAGGGCCCCAGCATTTT. Translated: CASSHPRGVLGPQHF.

CDR3 DNA: TGTGCCAGCAGTTACCTAGCGGGAATACACGAGCAGTACTTC. This encodes CASSYLAGIHEQYF. The J gene is TRBJ2-7, the V gene TRBV27; 9 bases line up with TRBD2. The CDR3 is 14 residues long. Germline values: CDR1 MNHEY, CDR2 SMNVEV (reference sequence). J lost 5 bases, V lost 4 bases, and 6 bases had no gene match.

The J gene is TRBJ2-5, the V gene TRBV6-5; TRBD1 is a possible D gene (6 bases). The CDR3 totals 14 residues. The germline gives CDR1 MNHEY, CDR2 SVGAGI. Trimming cost V 7 bases and J 5 bases, with 17 bases left between them. The CDR3 nucleotides read TGTGCCAGCAAAATTACAGGGACCGGGGAGACCCAGTACTTC. Translating gives CASKITGTGETQYF.

The chain joins TRBV6-5 to TRBJ2-2, with 8 bases fitting TRBD2. The ends lost 0 bases at V and 6 bases at J; junction bases unmatched: 3. The CDR3 is made up of 15 amino acids. Germline V CDR1 and CDR2: MNHEY, SVGAGI. The DNA of the CDR3 is TGTGCCAGCAGTTACTCAGGACTAGCTTCCGGGGAGCTGTTTTTT. It yields the protein CASSYSGLASGELFF.

This clone was detected only a few times. The chain joins TRBV19 to TRBJ1-5; tentatively, D is TRBD1 (5 bases). The CDR3 spans 15 residues. V lost 8 bases and J lost 4, with 18 bases in between. Germline V gene data show CDR1 as LNHDA and CDR2 as SQIVND (reference sequence). The CDR3 DNA is TGTGCCAGTCAAGATAGTGGGGCTGGGAATCAGCCCCAGCATTTT. Protein product: CASQDSGAGNQPQHF.

This chain joins TRBV7-2 and TRBJ2-1; 11 bases line up with TRBD2. The CDR3 consists of 19 residues. V was pared by 8 bases and J by 8 bases, with 23 bases of the junction left unmatched. Germline V CDR1 and CDR2: SGHTA, FQGNSA. In nucleotides, the CDR3 is TGTGCCAGCGTCGAGCGAGGACTAGCGGGCCGGACTACAAAGGATGAGCAGTTCTTC. It translates to CASVERGLAGRTTKDEQFF.

The chain has TRBV24-1 and TRBJ2-3, with D perhaps TRBD1 (6 bases). Trimming stripped 0 bases from V and 9 bases from J, with 12 bases between. From germline, CDR1 is KGHDR and CDR2 SFDVKD. The CDR3 totals 14 residues. CDR3 sequence (DNA): TGTGCCACCAGTGATTTGAGCCAGGGGTCAACGCAGTATTTT. This sequence encodes CATSDLSQGSTQYF.

The V gene is TRBV30, the J gene TRBJ2-1; TRBD2 matches 7 bases. The junction had 7 bases not matched to a gene; V was cut back by 3 bases and J by 8 bases. Germline V gene lookup returns CDR1 GTSNPN and CDR2 SVGIG (reference sequence). This CDR3 region has 13 residues. In nucleotides, the CDR3 is TGTGCCTGGAGACGCGGGAGTCCCTATGAGCAGTTCTTC. Its protein is CAWRRGSPYEQFF. The full variable domain, with the rest looked up from reference TRBV30 and TRBJ2-1, is SQTIHQWPATLVQPVGSPLSLECTVEGTSNPNLYWYRQAAGRGLQLLFYSVGIGQISSEVPQNLSASRPQDRQFILSSKKLLLSDSGFYLCAWRRGSPYEQFFGPGTRLTVL.

The chain uses TRBV11-3 and TRBJ2-2; tentatively, D is TRBD1 (5 bases). The germline V and J ends were trimmed by 5 bases and 3 bases, with 10 bases remaining between them. CDR1 is SGHNT and CDR2 is YENEEA in the germline V gene. CDR3 length: 14 amino acids. This CDR3 reads CASSLDTYTGELFF. DNA for the CDR3: TGTGCCAGCAGCCTGGACACTTACACCGGGGAGCTGTTTTTT.

This clone was found once. Here the CDR3 reads CSVGVISETQYF. The CDR3, as DNA: TGCAGCGTTGGGGTAATTTCTGAGACCCAGTACTTC. The rearrangement joins TRBV29-1 to TRBJ2-5; the D is unclear. CDR1 and CDR2 from the germline V gene are SQVTM and ANQGSEA. Trimming left V 4 bases short and J 5 bases short, with 11 bases between. This CDR3 is 12 amino acids long.

The chain joins TRBV27 to TRBJ1-5; tentative D call: TRBD1 (5 bases). Germline CDR1 and CDR2: MNHEY and SMNVEV (reference sequence). Trimming removed 5 bases at V and 2 bases at J, with 19 bases between. The CDR3 spans 17 residues. This CDR3 is CASSPRLGRGGNQPQHF. The CDR3 DNA sequence: TGTGCCAGCAGTCCCCGTCTCGGACGAGGGGGCAATCAGCCCCAGCATTTT.

The CDR3 region is CASSLTGGATF. The CDR3 bases are TGTGCCAGCAGCTTGACAGGGGGCGCGACCTTC. The chain uses TRBV11-3 and TRBJ1-2; 10 nucleotides agree with TRBD1. CDR1 SGHNT and CDR2 YENEEA come from the germline V gene. V was pared by 3 bases and J by 14 bases, with 3 bases of the junction left unmatched. This CDR3 spans 11 amino acids.

The V and J genes are TRBV6-5 and TRBJ1-4; TRBD1 might be the D (5 bases). Germline V CDR1 and CDR2: MNHEY, SVGAGI. This CDR3 region has 15 residues. Trimming removed 2 bases from V and 5 bases from J, with 12 bases in between. The CDR3 reads CASSYPGRGNEKLFF. CDR3 sequence (DNA): TGTGCCAGCAGTTACCCCGGACGGGGGAATGAAAAACTGTTTTTT.

The chain uses TRBV30 and TRBJ1-2; D unclear. Trimming removed 4 bases at V and 4 bases at J, with 19 bases between. Germline CDR1 and CDR2: GTSNPN and SVGIG (reference sequence). The CDR3 is 15 residues long. The CDR3 DNA sequence: TGTGCCTGGATTAAACAGTCCCTCCCCGGCTATGGCTACACCTTC. Protein product: CAWIKQSLPGYGYTF.

In this sample, this clone turned up once. This rearrangement joins TRBV10-3 to TRBJ2-2, with D unresolved. The CDR3 is 11 amino acids. Germline V gene data show CDR1 as ENHRY and CDR2 as SYGVKD. Trimming stripped 3 bases from V and 5 bases from J, with 1 base between. CDR3 sequence: CAISETGELFF. The CDR3 nucleotides are TGTGCCATCAGTGAAACCGGGGAGCTGTTTTTT.

Comment on this clone: This sample includes further DNA sequences coding for the same CDR3. The V gene is TRBV6-5, the J gene TRBJ1-5, with D possibly being TRBD1 (5 bases). V was trimmed by 2 bases and J by 0 bases, leaving 8 bases between them. The CDR3 sequence is 15 residues long. The germline CDR1 and CDR2 sequences are MNHEY and SVGAGI. CDR3 region: CASSYDRNSNQPQHF. Written as DNA, the CDR3 is TGTGCCAGCAGTTACGACAGAAATAGCAATCAGCCCCAGCATTTT.

The V and J genes are TRBV5-4 and TRBJ1-1, with D unclear. The CDR3 loop spans 13 amino acids. V was pared by 4 bases and J by 14 bases, with 21 bases between. Per the germline V gene, CDR1 is SGHNT and CDR2 is YYREEE (reference sequence). For the CDR3, the DNA is TGTGCCAGCAGCCCGGGAGCAGACCCAGGAGGGTTCTTT. Its translation is CASSPGADPGGFF.